The 21 T cell receptor beta chains presented below share a single source sample, sequenced in a study of CD8+CD57+ T cells in acquired aplastic anemia (dated by TCRdb to the late 2010s). TCRdb records Illumina HiSeq 2000 as the sequencer. Genomic DNA served as template for TCR beta VDJ combination and CDR3 sequence profiling. TCRdb handled the public reads itself, with Q25 trimming in fastp and clone calling in MiXCR, and kept productive beta chains. Entries that share a CDR3 protein sequence are merged under the most common genes and DNA. Here the sample has 200,000 or so distinct CDR3 sequences; 64% occur a single time. Of the sample, about half falls within the top ten clones. Sequenced input: sorted CD4+, CD8+, or CD8+CD57+ T cells (not recorded which) from PBMCs. The receptors come from a human donor with severe aplastic anemia or a healthy control (not recorded which).

A remark on this clonotype: The junction departs from germline at one end; a sequencing error may be responsible. The rearrangement uses TRBV7-4 and TRBJ2-2; D remains ambiguous. The CDR3 spans 14 residues. CDR1 and CDR2 (germline): SGHVT, SQSDAQ. CDR3 bases: TGCGCCAGCAGCTTCACTCGCTCCGATCGGGAGCTGTTTTTT. Its translation is CASSFTRSDRELFF.

There are many counts of this clonotype. This sequence joins TRBV9 and TRBJ2-1; tentatively, D is TRBD1 or TRBD2 (5 bases each). V was cut by 4 bases and J by 8 bases, with 16 bases left in between. The CDR3 extends over 14 amino acids. The V gene's germline CDR1 is SGDLS and CDR2 YYNGEE. CDR3: CASSITGRRDEQFF. The CDR3 DNA reads TGTGCCAGCAGCATAACGGGACGGAGAGATGAGCAGTTCTTC.

This rearrangement joins TRBV24-1 to TRBJ2-3; 8 positions agree with TRBD1. The CDR3 runs to 15 residues. The V gene end was trimmed by 11 bases and the J gene end by 4 bases; junction bases not matched to a gene: 13. The germline CDR1 and CDR2 sequences are KGHDR and SFDVKD. DNA for the CDR3: TGTGCCAGCTCGGAGAGCAGGGGGCGGGCAGATACGCAGTATTTT. Translated: CASSESRGRADTQYF.

The chain has TRBV19 and TRBJ1-2; 7 bases line up with TRBD1. Trimming at V came to 3 bases and at J to 0 bases, leaving 4 bases not matched to a gene. The CDR3 is made up of 15 amino acids. In germline, CDR1 is LNHDA, CDR2 SQIVND (reference sequence). Here the CDR3 reads CASSIRTGTNYGYTF. Written as DNA, the CDR3 is TGTGCCAGTAGTATCCGGACAGGAACTAACTATGGCTACACCTTC. The whole variable domain, filled in from reference TRBV19 and TRBJ1-2, reads DGGITQSPKYLFRKEGQNVTLSCEQNLNHDAMYWYRQDPGQGLRLIYYSQIVNDFQKGDIAEGYSVSREKKESFPLTVTSAQKNPTAFYLCASSIRTGTNYGYTFGSGTRLTVV.

This clonotype was counted between two and nine times. The chain joins TRBV24-1 to TRBJ2-5, with a weak D call TRBD2 (7 bases). CDR1 and CDR2 (germline): KGHDR, SFDVKD. Trimming took off 3 bases at V and 2 bases at J, with 15 bases between the two ends. CDR3 length: 16 amino acids. CDR3 DNA sequence: TGTGCCACCAGTGATCCAGGGGAGGGTCCTCAAGAGACCCAGTACTTC. It translates to CATSDPGEGPQETQYF.

V and J are TRBV7-9 and TRBJ1-1; 8 nucleotides align to TRBD1. The J segment lost 4 bases and the V segment lost 5 bases, leaving 6 bases of the junction unmatched. The CDR3 runs to 14 residues. CDR1 and CDR2 (germline): SEHNR, FQNEAQ (reference sequence). CDR3 residues: CASSQRTGPTEAFF. CDR3 coding DNA: TGTGCCAGCAGCCAGAGGACAGGGCCCACTGAAGCTTTCTTT.

J is TRBJ2-7 and V is TRBV4-1; 7 nucleotides match TRBD1. The CDR3 is made up of 15 amino acids. V lost 3 bases and J lost 1; bases outside the gene matches: 6. Germline assignment: CDR1 MGHRA and CDR2 YSYEKL. As DNA, the CDR3 is TGCGCCAGCAGCCACCGAGGGGGCGAGTCCTACGAGCAGTACTTC. This translates into CASSHRGGESYEQYF.

This chain links TRBV7-8 with TRBJ2-7; possibly TRBD1 or TRBD2 for D (7 bases each). This CDR3 region has 17 residues. Trimming removed 7 bases at V and 0 bases at J, with 22 bases between. CDR1 SGHVS and CDR2 FQNEAQ come from the germline V gene. DNA of the CDR3: TGTGCCAGCAAGCTATGGTCGGGGGGACAGCGCTCCTACGAGCAGTACTTC. It yields the protein CASKLWSGGQRSYEQYF.

The chain uses TRBV6-5 and TRBJ2-2, with D perhaps given as TRBD1 or TRBD2 (5 bases each). V lost 0 bases and J 1 base, leaving 15 bases between the germline ends. The CDR3 consists of 18 residues. The germline V gene encodes CDR1 MNHEY and CDR2 SVGAGI. This CDR3 is CASSYSSSGTVNTGELFF. CDR3 coding DNA: TGTGCCAGCAGTTACTCCTCTTCCGGGACCGTGAACACCGGGGAGCTGTTTTTT.

In this sample, this clonotype turned up once. The CDR3 spells CATSSIRDRGNYEQYF. The CDR3 nucleotides are TGTGCCACCAGTTCAATCCGGGACAGGGGAAACTACGAGCAGTACTTC. The chain employs TRBV24-1 and TRBJ2-7; 10 bases align to TRBD1. The junction had 10 bases not matched to a gene; V was cut back by 6 bases and J by 3 bases. The CDR3 runs 16 residues. Germline CDR1 and CDR2: KGHDR and SFDVKD.

As for this clonotype: This may come from a read error, since a much larger clone is one base off. V is TRBV10-3 and J is TRBJ2-1, with D possibly matching TRBD2 (7 bases). The CDR3 contains 16 residues. V lost 10 bases and J 6 bases, leaving 25 bases between the germline ends. Germline assignment: CDR1 ENHRY and CDR2 SYGVKD. The DNA for the CDR3 is TGTGCCAGCAGCGGCGGGGGCGGGGTCTTATGCAATGAGCAGTTCTTC. It specifies CASSGGGGVLCNEQFF.

This clonotype has ten or more counts. The rearrangement joins TRBV15 to TRBJ1-6; TRBD1 agrees at 7 bases. The V and J ends lost 1 base and 8 bases, in that order; junction bases with no gene match: 2. CDR3 size: 14 residues. Per the germline V gene, CDR1 is LNHNV and CDR2 is YYDKDF (reference sequence). The CDR3 nucleotides read TGTGCCACCAGCAGAGGACAGGGAGATTCACCCCTCCACTTT. Amino acids: CATSRGQGDSPLHF.

This clonotype has more than one count but fewer than ten. The gene calls are TRBV20-1 and TRBJ2-3; 7 bases align to TRBD1. CDR1 is DFQATT and CDR2 is SNEGSKA in the germline V gene (reference sequence). The length of the CDR3 is 11 residues. V gave up 6 bases and J gave up 4 bases; unmatched junction bases: 1. The CDR3 DNA reads TGCAGTGCCGGGACAGCAGATACGCAGTATTTT. Translating gives CSAGTADTQYF.

V and J are TRBV10-3 and TRBJ1-1; D is unresolved. The CDR3 has 15 residues. Trimming stripped 7 bases from V and 5 bases from J, with 20 bases between. Germline lookup yields CDR1 ENHRY and CDR2 SYGVKD. The CDR3 region is CAIKLDLGRETEAFF. CDR3 in DNA: TGTGCCATCAAATTGGACCTGGGTCGAGAGACTGAAGCTTTCTTT.

V gene TRBV5-6 combines with J gene TRBJ2-7; perhaps TRBD1 as D (7 bases). This CDR3 has 17 residues. V dropped 1 base and J dropped 2 bases, with 19 bases sitting between them. Per the germline V gene, CDR1 is SGHDT and CDR2 is YYEEEE. CDR3 nucleotides: TGTGCCAGCAGCTTGTACGCGGCAGGGGGGATGACCTACGAGCAGTACTTC. Protein sequence: CASSLYAAGGMTYEQYF.

The chain is built from TRBV7-9 and TRBJ2-7; tentative D call: TRBD2 (5 bases). Germline CDR1 is SEHNR and CDR2 is FQNEAQ (reference sequence). V dropped 1 base and J dropped 1 base, with 20 bases sitting between them. CDR3 size: 18 residues. The CDR3 loop is CASSLGWGTRTSSYEQYF. The DNA of the CDR3 is TGTGCCAGCAGCTTAGGTTGGGGAACTAGGACTTCATCCTACGAGCAGTACTTC.

This clonotype was observed many times. The CDR3 loop reads CASSLTGQLIYGYTF. The CDR3 DNA is TGTGCCAGCAGCCTGACCGGACAGCTAATATATGGCTACACCTTC. This chain joins TRBV7-9 and TRBJ1-2; D is perhaps TRBD1 (6 bases). V lost 5 bases and J 5 bases, leaving 18 bases between the germline ends. The CDR3 loop spans 15 amino acids. Germline V gene lookup returns CDR1 SEHNR and CDR2 FQNEAQ (reference sequence).

A few counts support this clonotype. The chain uses TRBV27 and TRBJ1-2; 8 bases fit TRBD1. The CDR3 length is 18 residues. Unmatched junction bases numbered 17, after V lost 8 bases and J lost 0 bases. CDR1 is MNHEY and CDR2 is SMNVEV in the germline V gene (reference sequence). CDR3 coding DNA: TGTGCCAGCGCTATTACGAACCACCCGACAGGGGCTAACTATGGCTACACCTTC. It encodes CASAITNHPTGANYGYTF.

This clonotype was observed a handful of times. The V call is TRBV20-1, the J call TRBJ2-7; D is uncertain. The CDR3 length is 11 residues. With 4 bases removed from V and 0 bases from J, the gap between germline ends came to 4 bases. Germline CDR1 reads DFQATT; CDR2 reads SNEGSKA (reference sequence). The CDR3 reads CSATGSYEQYF. The CDR3 coding sequence is TGCAGTGCTACGGGCTCCTACGAGCAGTACTTC.

Ten or more counts support this clonotype. The rearrangement links TRBV5-1 to TRBJ1-1; possibly TRBD1 for D (5 bases). There are 14 residues in the CDR3. Per the germline V gene, CDR1 is SGHRS and CDR2 is YFSETQ. Trimming cost V 4 bases and J 0 bases, with 10 bases left between them. In nucleotides, the CDR3 is TGCGCCAGCAGCATCGGGACGGTGAACACTGAAGCTTTCTTT. Protein: CASSIGTVNTEAFF. Full variable domain (outside the CDR3, taken from reference TRBV5-1 and TRBJ1-1): KAGVTQTPRYLIKTRGQQVTLSCSPISGHRSVSWYQQTPGQGLQFLFEYFSETQRNKGNFPGRFSGRQFSNSRSEMNVSTLELGDSALYLCASSIGTVNTEAFFGQGTRLTVV.

This clonotype was recorded once. The chain employs TRBV24-1 and TRBJ1-5; D is unclear. The CDR3 has 14 amino acids. CDR1 KGHDR and CDR2 SFDVKD come from the germline V gene. Trimming pared 1 base from V and 4 bases from J, leaving 7 bases between. The CDR3 reads CATSDFASNQPQHF. The CDR3 bases are TGTGCCACCAGTGATTTTGCCAGTAATCAGCCCCAGCATTTT.